The 19 T cell receptor beta chains below were found in one sample sequenced in a study of beta chain features in type 1 diabetes. Study conclusions and caveats: TCRB CDR3s from Type 1 diabetes patients were moderately but significantly shorter in all four CD4+ subsets.

No antigen is known for these receptors. cDNA synthesis used the whole RNA isolate, giving expressed TCRB sequences. The assay was immunoSEQ multiplex PCR, and TCRdb's table has in-frame clones only and misses some. Of 250,000 to 300,000 clones in the sample, 24% were seen once. Input material: naive CD4+ T cells from blood. These receptors were collected from a woman aged 25 to 39 with type 1 diabetes.

This clone was picked up a small number of times. The V and J genes are TRBV7-9 and TRBJ2-1, with TRBD2 matching 10 bases. The V segment lost 7 bases and the J segment 2 bases; nucleotides outside the gene matches: 11. The CDR3 sequence is 17 residues long. The germline V gene has CDR1 SEHNR and CDR2 FQNEAQ (reference sequence). The CDR3 nucleotides read TGTGCCAGCACCACTATAGCGGGAGGACCTACCTACAATGAGCAGTTCTTC. As protein: CASTTIAGGPTYNEQFF.

CDR3 DNA sequence: TGTGCCAGCAGCCCCGCGGGGGAATCCTACAATGAGCAGTTCTTC. Translated: CASSPAGESYNEQFF. The chain carries TRBV7-6 and TRBJ2-1; TRBD2 agrees at 7 bases. The CDR3 runs to 15 residues. Trimming took 5 bases from V and 1 from J; bases not matched to a gene: 5. CDR1 is SGHVS and CDR2 is FNYEAQ in the germline V gene. The full variable domain, with the rest looked up from reference TRBV7-6 and TRBJ2-1, is GAGVSQSPRYKVTKRGQDVALRCDPISGHVSLYWYRQALGQGPEFLTYFNYEAQQDKSGLPNDRFSAERPEGSISTLTIQRTEQRDSAMYRCASSPAGESYNEQFFGPGTRLTVL.

This chain connects TRBV18 to TRBJ2-7; the D is unclear. This CDR3 is built from 14 residues. Germline loops: CDR1 KGHSH, CDR2 LQKENI. The V and J ends lost 0 bases and 3 bases respectively, with 9 bases between them. The chain's CDR3 is CASSPPGPIYEQYF. CDR3 in DNA: TGTGCCAGCTCACCACCGGGCCCCATCTACGAGCAGTACTTC.

In DNA, the CDR3 is TGTGCCAGCAGTTTCCTTAGCGGTCTAGCTGGGAATGAGCAGTTCTTC. Translating it yields CASSFLSGLAGNEQFF. The chain carries TRBV27 and TRBJ2-1; D possibly corresponds to TRBD2 (6 bases). The CDR3 consists of 16 residues. With 3 bases removed from V and 7 bases from J, the gap between germline ends came to 19 bases. Germline CDR1 reads MNHEY; CDR2 reads SMNVEV (reference sequence).

The CDR3: CASSLSSPGLAGGGTDTQYF. Here the CDR3 DNA reads TGCGCCAGCAGCCTCTCAAGTCCGGGACTAGCGGGAGGCGGCACAGATACGCAGTATTTT. The J gene is TRBJ2-3, the V gene TRBV4-1; 15 positions match TRBD2. Germline V CDR1 and CDR2: MGHRA, YSYEKL. The junction had 12 bases not matched to a gene; V was cut back by 4 bases and J by 1 base. The CDR3 sequence is 20 residues long.

This clone was found a few times. The chain recombines TRBV18 with TRBJ1-4, with D possibly being TRBD1 (6 bases). Germline assignment: CDR1 KGHSH and CDR2 LQKENI. The ends were cut back, 4 bases at V and 4 bases at J, with 16 bases in the middle. The CDR3 consists of 16 residues. The DNA for the CDR3 is TGTGCCAGCTCACTCAGGTGGACAGCAGATAATGAAAAACTGTTTTTT. Residues: CASSLRWTADNEKLFF. The variable domain in full, with the rest retrieved from reference TRBV18 and TRBJ1-4, is NAGVMQNPRHLVRRRGQEARLRCSPMKGHSHVYWYRQLPEEGLKFMVYLQKENIIDESGMPKERFSAEFPKEGPSILRIQQVVRGDSAAYFCASSLRWTADNEKLFFGSGTQLSVL.

There are a few counts of this clone. The chain employs TRBV30 and TRBJ1-2; D ambiguous. CDR3 size: 12 residues. Germline loops: CDR1 GTSNPN, CDR2 SVGIG (reference sequence). V was pared by 0 bases and J by 9 bases, with 11 bases between. The CDR3 loop reads CAWSVTGGSYTF. CDR3 nucleotide sequence: TGTGCCTGGAGTGTAACCGGCGGTAGCTACACCTTC.

V and J are TRBV28 and TRBJ1-1; 10 nucleotides match TRBD1. There are 11 residues in the CDR3. With 6 bases clipped from V and 11 bases from J, the junction kept 3 bases outside the gene matches. Per the germline V gene, CDR1 is MDHEN and CDR2 is SYDVKM. The CDR3 spells CASSRDRGAFF. The CDR3 DNA follows: TGTGCCAGCAGCCGGGACAGGGGTGCTTTCTTT.

This clone was detected only a few times. One end of the junction does not line up with germline, which may come from a read error. The chain has TRBV7-3 and TRBJ2-3; 9 bases agree with TRBD2. Germline lookup yields CDR1 SGHTA and CDR2 FQGTGA. The CDR3 consists of 12 residues. This CDR3 reads CASSLVAGVLTF. The CDR3 nucleotides read TGTGCCAGCAGCTTAGTAGCGGGAGTTTTAACGTTT.

The chain is built from TRBV30 and TRBJ2-3; 12 bases align to TRBD2. Per germline, CDR1 GTSNPN and CDR2 SVGIG (reference sequence). The ends lost 3 bases at V and 15 bases at J; junction bases unmatched: 13. The CDR3 loop spans 14 amino acids. CDR3 amino acids: CAWSVTSGSPACYF. The CDR3 DNA reads TGTGCCTGGAGCGTGACTAGCGGGAGTCCTGCATGCTATTTT.

This clone was seen a few times. This chain connects TRBV6-5 to TRBJ1-5; TRBD1 matches at 9 bases. Unmatched junction bases numbered 2, after V lost 5 bases and J lost 6 bases. CDR1 and CDR2 from the germline V gene are MNHEY and SVGAGI. CDR3 length: 13 residues. The CDR3 sequence is CASSLGQGQPQHF. In nucleotides, the CDR3 is TGTGCCAGCAGTCTGGGACAGGGTCAGCCCCAGCATTTT.

This clone was counted only a few times. The J gene is TRBJ1-5, the V gene TRBV15; TRBD1 might be the D (5 bases). Trimming removed 0 bases at V and 1 base at J, with 10 bases between. The germline CDR1 and CDR2 sequences are LNHNV and YYDKDF (reference sequence). The length of the CDR3 is 16 residues. This chain's CDR3 is CATSRDRQGSNQPQHF. The CDR3 coding sequence is TGTGCCACCAGCAGAGATAGGCAGGGCAGCAATCAGCCCCAGCATTTT. Full variable domain (missing parts from reference TRBV15 and TRBJ1-5): DAMVIQNPRYQVTQFGKPVTLSCSQTLNHNVMYWYQQKSSQAPKLLFHYYDKDFNNEADTPDNFQSRRPNTSFCFLDIRSPGLGDTAMYLCATSRDRQGSNQPQHFGDGTRLSIL.

In this sample, this clone turned up a few times. The chain joins TRBV29-1 to TRBJ1-2; D not certain. CDR1 and CDR2 from the germline V gene are SQVTM and ANQGSEA. Trimming pared 1 base from V and 4 bases from J, leaving 7 bases between. This CDR3 comprises 12 residues. The CDR3 loop is CSVEAGLYGYTF. CDR3 DNA: TGCAGCGTTGAAGCGGGTCTCTATGGCTACACCTTC.

This sequence joins TRBV30 and TRBJ2-7, with 7 bases lining up with TRBD2. The CDR3 consists of 11 residues. V lost 5 bases to trimming and J lost 7 bases; unmatched junction nucleotides: 5. Germline CDR1 GTSNPN, CDR2 SVGIG (reference sequence). The CDR3 DNA is TGTGCCTGGTCCCGGGGGGTAGAGCAGTACTTC. It encodes CAWSRGVEQYF.

The chain employs TRBV30 and TRBJ2-2; D is unresolved. Germline V gene data show CDR1 as GTSNPN and CDR2 as SVGIG (reference sequence). Trimming removed 0 bases at V and 3 bases at J, with 8 bases between. CDR3 length: 14 amino acids. The CDR3 DNA reads as TGTGCCTGGAGTGTAATAGAGTACACCGGGGAGCTGTTTTTT. Translation gives CAWSVIEYTGELFF.

This clone occurred a few times. V is TRBV18 and J is TRBJ2-7, with 8 bases identical to TRBD2. The CDR3 contains 13 residues. V lost 11 bases and J lost 5; bases outside the gene matches: 11. The germline V gene has CDR1 KGHSH and CDR2 LQKENI. The chain's CDR3 is CASRGSGNDEQYF. The CDR3 DNA reads as TGTGCCTCGAGGGGTAGCGGGAACGACGAGCAGTACTTC.

The J gene is TRBJ1-1, the V gene TRBV30, with D tentatively TRBD1 (5 bases). CDR3 length: 13 residues. The V end lost 6 bases, the J end lost 4 bases, and 15 bases lay between the germline ends. Germline V lookup: CDR1 GTSNPN, CDR2 SVGIG (reference sequence). The CDR3 nucleotides read TGTGCCTGCAACGGTCAGGGAGGCACTGAAGCTTTCTTT. Translated: CACNGQGGTEAFF. Drawing the rest from reference TRBV30 and TRBJ1-1, the complete variable domain is SQTIHQWPATLVQPVGSPLSLECTVEGTSNPNLYWYRQAAGRGLQLLFYSVGIGQISSEVPQNLSASRPQDRQFILSSKKLLLSDSGFYLCACNGQGGTEAFFGQGTRLTVV.

J is TRBJ2-7 and V is TRBV10-3; 8 bases are a match to TRBD1. CDR3 length: 13 amino acids. V lost 10 bases to trimming and J lost 2 bases; unmatched junction nucleotides: 7. The germline V gene encodes CDR1 ENHRY and CDR2 SYGVKD. CDR3 DNA sequence: TGTGCCACCGGGGGACAGGAACCCTACGAGCAGTACTTC. This translates into CATGGQEPYEQYF.

The table lists this clone with a few counts. The rearrangement joins TRBV9 to TRBJ2-2, with TRBD1 as a possible D gene (6 bases). CDR3 length: 15 residues. Germline values: CDR1 SGDLS, CDR2 YYNGEE. V was pared by 1 base and J by 1 base, with 8 bases between. CDR3 DNA sequence: TGTGCCAGCAGCGTACAGGGGCAGAACACCGGGGAGCTGTTTTTT. Its translation: CASSVQGQNTGELFF. Full variable domain (outside the CDR3, taken from reference TRBV9 and TRBJ2-2): DSGVTQTPKHLITATGQRVTLRCSPRSGDLSVYWYQQSLDQGLQFLIQYYNGEERAKGNILERFSAQQFPDLHSELNLSSLELGDSALYFCASSVQGQNTGELFFGEGSRLTVL.